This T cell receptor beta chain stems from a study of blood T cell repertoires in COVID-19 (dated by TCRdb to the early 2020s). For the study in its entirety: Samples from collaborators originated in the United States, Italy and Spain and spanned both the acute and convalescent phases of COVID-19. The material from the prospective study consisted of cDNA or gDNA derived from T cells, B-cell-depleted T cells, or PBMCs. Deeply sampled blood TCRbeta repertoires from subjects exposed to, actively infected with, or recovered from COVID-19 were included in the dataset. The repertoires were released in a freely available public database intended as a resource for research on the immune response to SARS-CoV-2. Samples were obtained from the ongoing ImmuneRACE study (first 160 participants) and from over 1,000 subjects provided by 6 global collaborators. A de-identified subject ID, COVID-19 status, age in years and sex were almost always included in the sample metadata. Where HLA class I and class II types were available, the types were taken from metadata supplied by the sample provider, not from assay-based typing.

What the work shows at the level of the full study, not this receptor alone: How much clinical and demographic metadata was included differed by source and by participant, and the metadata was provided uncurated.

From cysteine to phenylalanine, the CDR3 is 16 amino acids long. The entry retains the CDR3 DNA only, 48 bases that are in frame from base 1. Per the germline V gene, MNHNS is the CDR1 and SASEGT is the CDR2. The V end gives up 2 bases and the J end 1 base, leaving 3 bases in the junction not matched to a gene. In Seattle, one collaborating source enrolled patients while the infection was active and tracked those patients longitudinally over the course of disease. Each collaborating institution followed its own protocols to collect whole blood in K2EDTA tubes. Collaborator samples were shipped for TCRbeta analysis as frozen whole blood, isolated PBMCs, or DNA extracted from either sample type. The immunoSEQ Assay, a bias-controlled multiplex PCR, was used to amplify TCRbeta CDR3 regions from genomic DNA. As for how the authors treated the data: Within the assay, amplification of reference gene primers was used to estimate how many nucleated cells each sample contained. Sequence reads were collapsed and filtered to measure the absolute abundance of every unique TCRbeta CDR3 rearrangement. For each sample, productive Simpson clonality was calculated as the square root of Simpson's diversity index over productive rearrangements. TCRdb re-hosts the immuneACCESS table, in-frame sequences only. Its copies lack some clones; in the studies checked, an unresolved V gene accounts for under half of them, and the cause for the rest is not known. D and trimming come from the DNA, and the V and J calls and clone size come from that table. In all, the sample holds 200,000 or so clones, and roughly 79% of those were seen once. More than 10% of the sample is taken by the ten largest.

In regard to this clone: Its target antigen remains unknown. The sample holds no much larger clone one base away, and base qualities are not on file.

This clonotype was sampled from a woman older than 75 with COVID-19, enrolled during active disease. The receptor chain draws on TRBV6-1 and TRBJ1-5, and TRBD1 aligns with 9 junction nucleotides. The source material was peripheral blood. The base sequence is TGTGCCAGCAGTGAATGGGACAGGGCGAGCAATCAGCCCCAGCATTTT. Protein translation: CASSEWDRASNQPQHF.